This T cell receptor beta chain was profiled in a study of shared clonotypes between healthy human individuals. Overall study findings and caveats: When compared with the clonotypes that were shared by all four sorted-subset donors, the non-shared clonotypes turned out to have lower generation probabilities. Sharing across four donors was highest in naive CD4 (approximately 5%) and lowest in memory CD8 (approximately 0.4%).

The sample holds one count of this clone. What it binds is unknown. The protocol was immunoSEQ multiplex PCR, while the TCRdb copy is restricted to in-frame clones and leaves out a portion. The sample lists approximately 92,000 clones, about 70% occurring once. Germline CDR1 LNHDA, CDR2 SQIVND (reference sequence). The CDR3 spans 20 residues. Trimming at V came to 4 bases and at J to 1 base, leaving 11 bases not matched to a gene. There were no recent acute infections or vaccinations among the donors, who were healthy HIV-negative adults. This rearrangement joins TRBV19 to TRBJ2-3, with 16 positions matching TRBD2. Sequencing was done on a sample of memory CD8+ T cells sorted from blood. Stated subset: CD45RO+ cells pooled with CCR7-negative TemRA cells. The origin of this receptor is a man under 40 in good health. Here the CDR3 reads CASSTAGTSGRVVRTDTQYF. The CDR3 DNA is TGTGCCAGTAGTACAGCCGGGACTAGCGGGAGGGTGGTCCGCACAGATACGCAGTATTTT.